A selection of T cell receptor beta chains follows, all from one sample in a study of beta chain features in type 1 diabetes. The method was immunoSEQ multiplex PCR; TCRdb's version includes in-frame clones alone and lacks a portion of them. The sample carries about 340,000 clones, approximately 8% recorded once. Sequencing was carried out using central memory CD4+ T cells from blood. These receptors were taken from a woman between 18 and 29 years old in good health. The CDR3 runs from the conserved cysteine through the conserved F or W. The order of the fields is D gene, V gene, J gene, clone size, CDR3 protein, CDR3 DNA. A D gene is named only where the DNA matches it firmly. Clone size is not always given. Where it is, it says once, few, many or a class for expanded clones.

d_gene: .
v_gene: TRBV29-1
j_gene: TRBJ2-6
abundance: few
CDR3aa: CSPSLKQGDWGGANVLTF
CDR3nt: TGCAGCCCGTCCCTAAAACAGGGTGATTGGGGTGGGGCCAACGTCCTGACTTTC

d_gene: .
v_gene: TRBV7-6
j_gene: TRBJ1-4
abundance: .
CDR3aa: CASTRDFNEKLFF
CDR3nt: TGTGCCAGCACCCGGGACTTTAATGAAAAACTGTTTTTT

d_gene: TRBD1
v_gene: TRBV5-1
j_gene: TRBJ2-7
abundance: few
CDR3aa: CASSTEDRGAQYF
CDR3nt: TGCGCCAGCAGCACGGAGGACAGGGGCGCGCAGTACTTC

d_gene: .
v_gene: TRBV28
j_gene: TRBJ2-1
abundance: .
CDR3aa: CASSLDGSSYNEQFF
CDR3nt: TGTGCCAGCAGTTTGGACGGTAGCTCCTACAATGAGCAGTTCTTC

d_gene: .
v_gene: TRBV29-1
j_gene: TRBJ2-7
abundance: few
CDR3aa: CSVGDGYEQYF
CDR3nt: TGCAGCGTCGGGGACGGCTACGAGCAGTACTTC

d_gene: .
v_gene: TRBV29-1
j_gene: TRBJ2-3
abundance: .
CDR3aa: CSVTPRPQTATSRDTQYF
CDR3nt: TGCAGCGTCACACCCCGGCCCCAGACGGCCACAAGCCGAGATACGCAGTATTTT

d_gene: TRBD2
v_gene: TRBV6-1
j_gene: TRBJ2-3
abundance: many
CDR3aa: CASTTVAGAADTQYF
CDR3nt: TGTGCCAGCACCACGGTAGCGGGAGCGGCGGATACGCAGTATTTT

d_gene: TRBD1
v_gene: TRBV5-4
j_gene: TRBJ2-3
abundance: .
CDR3aa: CASTPGARGLEQYF
CDR3nt: TGTGCCAGCACCCCAGGAGCTAGGGGGCTTGAGCAGTATTTT

d_gene: .
v_gene: TRBV29-1
j_gene: TRBJ2-7
abundance: few
CDR3aa: CSATGRATYEQYF
CDR3nt: TGCAGCGCAACCGGGCGGGCCACCTACGAGCAGTACTTC

d_gene: .
v_gene: TRBV9
j_gene: TRBJ1-2
abundance: few
CDR3aa: CASSAGAADGYTF
CDR3nt: TGTGCCAGCAGCGCGGGGGCAGCGGATGGCTACACCTTC

d_gene: .
v_gene: TRBV7-2
j_gene: TRBJ1-1
abundance: .
CDR3aa: CASSLSDLGAFF
CDR3nt: TGTGCCAGCAGCTTATCGGACCTTGGAGCTTTCTTT

d_gene: TRBD1
v_gene: TRBV6-5
j_gene: TRBJ2-7
abundance: few
CDR3aa: CASSPQDRGPLYF
CDR3nt: TGTGCCAGCAGTCCCCAGGACAGGGGGCCTCTGTACTTC

d_gene: .
v_gene: TRBV11-2
j_gene: TRBJ2-1
abundance: few
CDR3aa: CASSLEGSAYNEQFF
CDR3nt: TGTGCCAGCAGCTTAGAAGGAAGCGCCTACAATGAGCAGTTCTTC

d_gene: TRBD2
v_gene: TRBV7-2
j_gene: TRBJ2-2
abundance: .
CDR3aa: CASSHLRGGSDYTGELFF
CDR3nt: TGTGCCAGCAGCCACCTTCGGGGCGGGAGTGATTACACCGGGGAGCTGTTTTTT

d_gene: .
v_gene: TRBV5-4
j_gene: TRBJ2-3
abundance: few
CDR3aa: CASSLFLAGRTDTQYF
CDR3nt: TGTGCCAGCAGCCTGTTTTTGGCGGGCCGCACAGATACGCAGTATTTT

d_gene: .
v_gene: TRBV6-5
j_gene: TRBJ2-2
abundance: few
CDR3aa: CASSYPLGKDTGELFF
CDR3nt: TGTGCCAGCAGTTACCCGCTGGGCAAGGACACCGGGGAGCTGTTTTTT

d_gene: .
v_gene: TRBV14
j_gene: TRBJ1-6
abundance: few
CDR3aa: CASSQDRGNSPLHF
CDR3nt: TGTGCCAGCAGCCAAGATCGGGGTAATTCACCCCTCCACTTT

d_gene: TRBD2
v_gene: TRBV6-1
j_gene: TRBJ2-7
abundance: .
CDR3aa: CASISSGSPEQYF
CDR3nt: TGTGCCAGCATCTCCAGCGGGAGCCCCGAGCAGTACTTC

d_gene: .
v_gene: TRBV7-6
j_gene: TRBJ2-1
abundance: few
CDR3aa: CASSLTGNAVNEQFF
CDR3nt: TGTGCCAGCAGCTTAACGGGAAACGCGGTGAATGAGCAGTTCTTC

d_gene: .
v_gene: TRBV27
j_gene: TRBJ1-1
abundance: .
CDR3aa: CASSLLQGSEAFF
CDR3nt: TGTGCCAGCAGTTTACTACAGGGTTCTGAAGCTTTCTTT

d_gene: .
v_gene: TRBV28
j_gene: TRBJ1-1
abundance: few
CDR3aa: CASSFLPGDTEAFF
CDR3nt: TGTGCCAGCAGTTTCTTACCAGGGGACACTGAAGCTTTCTTT

d_gene: TRBD2
v_gene: TRBV28
j_gene: TRBJ2-7
abundance: .
CDR3aa: CASSLGGTSGRGQYF
CDR3nt: TGTGCCAGCAGTTTAGGCGGGACTAGCGGGAGAGGACAGTACTTC

d_gene: .
v_gene: TRBV5-6
j_gene: TRBJ2-1
abundance: .
CDR3aa: CASSLMHVRYSEQFF
CDR3nt: TGTGCCAGCAGCTTAATGCACGTCAGGTATAGTGAGCAGTTCTTC

d_gene: TRBD1
v_gene: TRBV13
j_gene: TRBJ1-2
abundance: few
CDR3aa: CASSSRTGGYGYTF
CDR3nt: TGTGCCAGCAGCTCCCGTACAGGGGGCTATGGCTACACCTTC

d_gene: .
v_gene: TRBV27
j_gene: TRBJ2-5
abundance: .
CDR3aa: CASSARRWETQYF
CDR3nt: TGTGCCAGCAGCGCCAGGCGGTGGGAGACCCAGTACTTC

d_gene: .
v_gene: TRBV29-1
j_gene: TRBJ2-3
abundance: .
CDR3aa: CSVALADTQYF
CDR3nt: TGCAGCGTGGCCCTCGCGGATACGCAGTATTTT

d_gene: .
v_gene: TRBV6-5
j_gene: TRBJ2-2
abundance: .
CDR3aa: CASSLDGWNTGELFF
CDR3nt: TGTGCCAGCAGTCTGGACGGGTGGAACACCGGGGAGCTGTTTTTT

d_gene: TRBD2
v_gene: TRBV4-2
j_gene: TRBJ2-3
abundance: few
CDR3aa: CASSQEGGGADTQYF
CDR3nt: TGTGCCAGCAGCCAAGAAGGCGGGGGGGCGGATACGCAGTATTTT

d_gene: .
v_gene: TRBV7-9
j_gene: TRBJ2-5
abundance: .
CDR3aa: CASSLGVGALTHQQETQYF
CDR3nt: TGTGCCAGCAGCTTAGGAGTAGGGGCGTTAACCCACCAACAAGAGACCCAGTACTTC

d_gene: .
v_gene: TRBV5-1
j_gene: TRBJ2-4
abundance: few
CDR3aa: CASSPQMGWKAKNIQYF
CDR3nt: TGCGCCAGCAGCCCCCAGATGGGTTGGAAGGCCAAAAACATTCAGTACTTC

d_gene: .
v_gene: TRBV18
j_gene: TRBJ2-7
abundance: many
CDR3aa: CASSPSEGEQYF
CDR3nt: TGTGCCAGCTCACCGAGTGAGGGCGAGCAGTACTTC

d_gene: .
v_gene: TRBV21-1
j_gene: TRBJ2-1
abundance: many
CDR3aa: CASSNDPQREQFF
CDR3nt: TGTGCCAGCAGCAATGACCCGCAGCGGGAGCAGTTCTTC

d_gene: TRBD1
v_gene: TRBV2
j_gene: TRBJ1-2
abundance: .
CDR3aa: CASSFDRGGYTF
CDR3nt: TGTGCCAGCAGTTTTGACAGGGGCGGCTACACCTTC

d_gene: .
v_gene: TRBV9
j_gene: TRBJ2-1
abundance: few
CDR3aa: CASSQEPGPYNEQFF
CDR3nt: TGTGCCAGCAGCCAAGAGCCGGGACCGTACAATGAGCAGTTCTTC

d_gene: .
v_gene: TRBV9
j_gene: TRBJ1-2
abundance: .
CDR3aa: CASSVGGGPRGYTF
CDR3nt: TGTGCCAGCAGCGTAGGTGGGGGGCCGCGTGGCTACACCTTC

d_gene: .
v_gene: TRBV19
j_gene: TRBJ1-5
abundance: .
CDR3aa: CASSTGGGSNQPQHF
CDR3nt: TGTGCCAGTAGTACCGGGGGAGGTAGCAATCAGCCCCAGCATTTT

d_gene: .
v_gene: TRBV6-5
j_gene: TRBJ2-6
abundance: .
CDR3aa: CANAREAGANVLTF
CDR3nt: TGTGCCAACGCGAGGGAGGCCGGGGCCAACGTCCTGACTTTC

d_gene: .
v_gene: TRBV5-1
j_gene: TRBJ2-2
abundance: few
CDR3aa: CASSQGTTNTGELFF
CDR3nt: TGCGCCAGCAGCCAAGGTACCACGAACACCGGGGAGCTGTTTTTT

d_gene: .
v_gene: TRBV6-5
j_gene: TRBJ1-2
abundance: .
CDR3aa: CASSAADGNYGYTF
CDR3nt: TGTGCCAGCAGTGCCGCCGACGGGAACTATGGCTACACCTTC

d_gene: .
v_gene: TRBV6-6
j_gene: TRBJ1-1
abundance: few
CDR3aa: CASSYQGSPAQAFF
CDR3nt: TGTGCCAGCAGTTACCAGGGGAGCCCAGCCCAAGCTTTCTTT

d_gene: TRBD1
v_gene: TRBV19
j_gene: TRBJ1-5
abundance: few
CDR3aa: CATGTGNQPQHF
CDR3nt: TGTGCCACCGGGACAGGCAATCAGCCCCAGCATTTT

d_gene: .
v_gene: TRBV7-2
j_gene: TRBJ2-7
abundance: .
CDR3aa: CASSLDRTHYEQYF
CDR3nt: TGTGCCAGCAGCTTAGACAGGACCCACTACGAGCAGTACTTC

d_gene: TRBD2
v_gene: TRBV4-1
j_gene: TRBJ2-2
abundance: few
CDR3aa: CASSQILKLAGGRQELFF
CDR3nt: TGCGCCAGCAGCCAAATTTTAAAGCTCGCGGGAGGTCGTCAGGAGCTGTTTTTT